These 32 T cell receptor beta chains originate from one sample sequenced in a study of CXCR3-negative and CXCR3-positive naive CD8 T cells. Libraries were UMI-labeled 5' RACE TRB cDNA. TCRdb processed the 5' RACE reads again and assigns one entry to each CDR3 protein, with no DNA. The sample has tens of thousands of distinct CDR3 sequences; the top ten hold roughly 1.4%. The specimen was naive CXCR3- CD8+ T cells from blood. The subset is: CD45RO-CCR7+CD27+CD95- naive CD8+ T cells lacking CXCR3 (TNR3-). The receptors come from a human donor in good health. Some clones in this sample may be carry-over from other donors' samples.

The chain joins TRBV12-3 or TRBV12-4 to TRBJ2-1. The CDR3 runs 13 residues. The chain's CDR3 is CASSLAVEMEQFF.

V usage is TRBV4-3 and J usage is TRBJ2-7; absent DNA, TCRdb's TRBD1 call cannot be checked. This CDR3 has 16 amino acids. Germline V gene lookup returns CDR1 LGHNA and CDR2 YSLEER. The CDR3 protein is CASSQDKGQGFYEQYF.

The chain carries TRBV20-1 and TRBJ1-2; with no DNA, the TCRdb D assignment of TRBD1 cannot be verified. This CDR3 has 13 amino acids. Germline V gives CDR1 DFQATT, CDR2 SNEGSKA (reference sequence). CDR3 in amino acids: CSAKDPSDRSGTF.

The V call is TRBV28, the J call TRBJ2-7; the TRBD1 assignment by TCRdb is unverifiable without DNA. CDR3 length: 13 residues. CDR1 MDHEN and CDR2 SYDVKM come from the germline V gene. The CDR3 sequence: CASGPGVSYEQYF.

The J gene is TRBJ2-7, the V gene TRBV7-9; as DNA is missing, the TRBD1 call by TCRdb cannot be tested. CDR1 SEHNR and CDR2 FQNEAQ come from the germline V gene (reference sequence). This CDR3 has 14 residues. The CDR3 reads CASSLIGESYEQYF.

The V and J genes are TRBV28 and TRBJ2-2; the TCRdb D gene call, TRBD2, has no DNA to confirm it. CDR3 length: 16 amino acids. Germline CDR1 is MDHEN and CDR2 is SYDVKM. This CDR3 reads CASSLILAGGTGELFF. The full variable domain, completed using reference TRBV28 and TRBJ2-2, is DVKVTQSSRYLVKRTGEKVFLECVQDMDHENMFWYRQDPGLGLRLIYFSYDVKMKEKGDIPEGYSVSREKKERFSLILESASTNQTSMYLCASSLILAGGTGELFFGEGSRLTVL.

The chain links TRBV27 to TRBJ1-1; TCRdb designates TRBD1, a call that cannot be tested without DNA. CDR3 length equals 16 residues. The germline gives CDR1 MNHEY, CDR2 SMNVEV (reference sequence). The CDR3 is CASSLSIDRVDTEAFF.

The gene calls are TRBV5-4 and TRBJ2-7; lacking DNA, the TRBD1 call made by TCRdb goes unchecked. Germline-derived CDR1 and CDR2 are SGHNT and YYREEE (reference sequence). CDR3 size: 15 residues. The CDR3 is CASSLALGQDYEQYF.

This sequence joins TRBV29-1 and TRBJ2-3. The CDR3 sequence is 13 residues long. The germline gives CDR1 SQVTM, CDR2 ANQGSEA. CDR3 loop: CSVVIDRTDTQYF.

This sequence joins TRBV4-2 and TRBJ1-1. There are 15 residues in the CDR3. From germline, CDR1 is LGHNA and CDR2 YNFKEQ. CDR3 in amino acids: CASSQDRQVNTEAFF.

V usage is TRBV4-3 and J usage is TRBJ1-2. This CDR3 has 15 residues. Germline assignment: CDR1 LGHNA and CDR2 YSLEER. CDR3 sequence reads: CASSQWEGTNYGYTF.

The chain uses TRBV12-3 or TRBV12-4 and TRBJ2-3. This CDR3 region has 14 residues. The CDR3 reads CASSLSLSTDTQYF.

This sequence joins TRBV20-1 and TRBJ2-1; without DNA, the TCRdb call of TRBD2 cannot be checked. Germline CDR1 and CDR2: DFQATT and SNEGSKA (reference sequence). The CDR3 consists of 13 residues. The CDR3 region is CSARARVSREQFF.

The chain combines TRBV28 with TRBJ2-2. Germline assignment: CDR1 MDHEN and CDR2 SYDVKM. CDR3 length equals 13 residues. CDR3 in amino acids: CASSFYNTGELFF.

This rearrangement joins TRBV27 to TRBJ2-7; with no DNA, the TCRdb D assignment of TRBD2 cannot be verified. The CDR3 is 16 residues long. CDR1 MNHEY and CDR2 SMNVEV come from the germline V gene (reference sequence). This CDR3 reads CASKGLRSLPSYEQYF.

The chain combines TRBV28 with TRBJ1-4; without DNA, the TCRdb call of TRBD1 cannot be checked. Germline V CDR1 and CDR2: MDHEN, SYDVKM. The CDR3 covers 13 residues. This CDR3 reads CASRDRPNEKLFF.

V usage is TRBV7-6 and J usage is TRBJ1-1; TCRdb lists TRBD1, though no DNA is available to test this call. The CDR3 spans 13 residues. Per germline, CDR1 SGHVS and CDR2 FNYEAQ. The CDR3 region is CASRQGVNTEAFF.

The chain employs TRBV29-1 and TRBJ2-1; the TRBD1 assignment by TCRdb is unverifiable without DNA. Germline CDR1 and CDR2: SQVTM and ANQGSEA. The CDR3 is 15 amino acids. CDR3 in amino acids: CSVILAQGSYNEQFF.

V and J are TRBV6-5 and TRBJ1-5; TCRdb outputs TRBD1, but without DNA this stays unchecked. This CDR3 spans 15 amino acids. From germline, CDR1 is MNHEY and CDR2 SVGAGI. CDR3 in amino acids: CASSYSKGSNQPQHF.

V is TRBV19 and J is TRBJ2-1; TCRdb's D gene call, TRBD1, goes unchecked for lack of DNA. The CDR3 contains 13 residues. CDR1 is LNHDA, CDR2 SQIVND, per germline (reference sequence). CDR3 in amino acids: CASSITGNNEQFF.

The chain joins TRBV6-1 to TRBJ1-1; checking the TCRdb D call of TRBD1 is not possible without DNA. The CDR3 runs to 14 residues. Germline loops: CDR1 MNHNS, CDR2 SASEGT. CDR3 sequence reads: CASTETGPRTEAFF.

V gene TRBV7-9 combines with J gene TRBJ1-1; the D gene TCRdb calls, TRBD1, cannot be checked with no DNA. Germline CDR1 is SEHNR and CDR2 is FQNEAQ (reference sequence). The CDR3 covers 16 residues. CDR3 sequence: CASAPSPGQGNTEAFF.

The chain uses TRBV7-3 and TRBJ2-5; TCRdb calls TRBD2, which cannot be checked without DNA. Germline CDR1 reads SGHTA; CDR2 reads FQGTGA. The CDR3 length is 14 residues. The CDR3 is CASSLSGSSETQYF.

CDR3: CASSPTSGGGETQYF. The chain combines TRBV12-3 or TRBV12-4 with TRBJ2-5; the D gene TCRdb calls, TRBD2, cannot be checked with no DNA. CDR3 length: 15 amino acids.

The V gene is TRBV7-2, the J gene TRBJ1-1. The CDR3 has 14 residues. Germline V gene data show CDR1 as SGHTA and CDR2 as FQGNSA. The CDR3 region is CASSLGWGSTEAFF.

The genes are TRBV12-3 or TRBV12-4 and TRBJ2-3. The CDR3 totals 12 residues. CDR3: CASTTGTDTQYF.

This chain links TRBV5-5 with TRBJ2-1; TCRdb lists TRBD2, though no DNA is available to test this call. This CDR3 spans 14 amino acids. Germline CDR1 SGHKS, CDR2 YYEKEE (reference sequence). The CDR3 loop reads CASSASRGRNEQFF. The full variable domain, its missing parts supplied by reference TRBV5-5 and TRBJ2-1, is DAGVTQSPTHLIKTRGQQVTLRCSPISGHKSVSWYQQVLGQGPQFIFQYYEKEERGRGNFPDRFSARQFPNYSSELNVNALLLGDSALYLCASSASRGRNEQFFGPGTRLTVL.

The V and J genes are TRBV7-2 and TRBJ2-1; TCRdb designates TRBD2, a call that cannot be tested without DNA. The germline CDR1 and CDR2 sequences are SGHTA and FQGNSA. The CDR3 loop spans 17 amino acids. The CDR3 region is CASSLAHGLRIYNEQFF. The complete variable domain, with remaining parts taken from reference TRBV7-2 and TRBJ2-1, reads GAGVSQSPSNKVTEKGKDVELRCDPISGHTALYWYRQSLGQGLEFLIYFQGNSAPDKSGLPSDRFSAERTGGSVSTLTIQRTQQEDSAVYLCASSLAHGLRIYNEQFFGPGTRLTVL.

The chain joins TRBV7-9 to TRBJ1-2; absent DNA, TCRdb's TRBD1 call cannot be checked. This CDR3 is 16 amino acids long. Germline CDR1 and CDR2: SEHNR and FQNEAQ (reference sequence). The CDR3 sequence is CASSSLSSAGRAGYTF.

The chain recombines TRBV11-1 with TRBJ2-1; TCRdb designates TRBD1, a call that cannot be tested without DNA. Germline V CDR1 and CDR2: SGHAT, FQDESV (reference sequence). The CDR3 totals 15 residues. The CDR3 here is CASSKTMSGVDEQFF.

This rearrangement joins TRBV28 to TRBJ1-1; TCRdb selects TRBD1, and the lack of DNA leaves this call unchecked. Looked up from germline, CDR1 is MDHEN and CDR2 is SYDVKM. The CDR3 covers 14 residues. The CDR3 spells CASSLRQEITEAFF.

The V gene is TRBV9, the J gene TRBJ2-7. The CDR3 is made up of 13 amino acids. Germline assignment: CDR1 SGDLS and CDR2 YYNGEE. CDR3 sequence reads: CASSAGSSYEQYF.